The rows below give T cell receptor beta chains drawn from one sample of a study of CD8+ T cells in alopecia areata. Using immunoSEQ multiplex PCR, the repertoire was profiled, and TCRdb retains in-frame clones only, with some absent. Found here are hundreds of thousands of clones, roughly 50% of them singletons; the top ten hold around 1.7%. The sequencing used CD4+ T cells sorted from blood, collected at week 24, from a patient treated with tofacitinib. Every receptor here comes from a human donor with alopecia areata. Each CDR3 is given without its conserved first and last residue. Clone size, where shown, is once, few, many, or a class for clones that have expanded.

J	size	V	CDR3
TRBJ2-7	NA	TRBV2	ASSVRVSGDEQY
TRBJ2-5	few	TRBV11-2	ASSLGVTTTQETQY
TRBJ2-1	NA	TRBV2	ASSGLAGANEQF
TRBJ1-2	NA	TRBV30	AWSPSRGYT
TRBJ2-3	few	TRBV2	ASTLGLSNAQY
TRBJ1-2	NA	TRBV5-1	ASSPQGGGYT
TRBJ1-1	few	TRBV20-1	SATGLTEAF
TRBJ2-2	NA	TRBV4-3	ASSQELAGAVTGELF
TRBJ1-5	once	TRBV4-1	ASSQDRQSYSNQPQH
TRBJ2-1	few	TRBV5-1	ASSPGLAGAGDEQF
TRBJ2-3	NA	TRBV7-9	ASSLAGQGFSDTQY
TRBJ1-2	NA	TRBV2	ASTRDRGYGYT
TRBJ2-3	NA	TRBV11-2	ASSPTGSRTDTQY
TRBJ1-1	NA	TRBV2	ASSDRVAGAF
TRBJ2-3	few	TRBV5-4	ASSLADRRSDTQY
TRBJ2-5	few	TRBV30	AWSTRETQY
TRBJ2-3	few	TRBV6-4	ASKLDSSTDTQY
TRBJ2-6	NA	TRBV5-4	ASSLPGANVLT
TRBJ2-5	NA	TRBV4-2	ASSLAGQGGETQY
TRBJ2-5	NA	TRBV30	AWSVRTEETQY
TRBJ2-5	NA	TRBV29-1	SVQVQETQY
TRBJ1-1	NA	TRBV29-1	SVEDRGARTEAF
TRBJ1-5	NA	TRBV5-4	ASSLQSQPQH
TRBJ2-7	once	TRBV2	ASSELAGLREQY
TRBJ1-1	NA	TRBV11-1	ASSPGQKNTEAF
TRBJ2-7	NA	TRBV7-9	ASSFLGVEQY
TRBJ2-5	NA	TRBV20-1	SASPKETQY
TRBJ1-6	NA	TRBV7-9	ASSPPGTGRYNSPLH
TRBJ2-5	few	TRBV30	AWSHGTVPGQY
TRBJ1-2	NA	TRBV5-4	ASSLRGRTYGYT
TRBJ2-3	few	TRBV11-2	AVGTRTTDTQY